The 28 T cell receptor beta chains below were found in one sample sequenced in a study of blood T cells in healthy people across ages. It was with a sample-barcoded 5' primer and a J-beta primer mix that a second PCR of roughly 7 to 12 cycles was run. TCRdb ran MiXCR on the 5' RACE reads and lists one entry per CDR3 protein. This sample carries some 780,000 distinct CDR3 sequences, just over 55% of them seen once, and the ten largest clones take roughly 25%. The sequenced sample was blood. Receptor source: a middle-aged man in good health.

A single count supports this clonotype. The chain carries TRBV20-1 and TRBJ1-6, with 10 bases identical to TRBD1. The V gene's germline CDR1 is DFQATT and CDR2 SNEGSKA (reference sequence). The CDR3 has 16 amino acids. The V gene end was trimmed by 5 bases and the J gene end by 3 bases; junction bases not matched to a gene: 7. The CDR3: CSAVRQGAFYNSPLHF. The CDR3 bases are TGCAGTGCTGTAAGACAGGGGGCGTTCTATAATTCACCCCTCCACTTT.

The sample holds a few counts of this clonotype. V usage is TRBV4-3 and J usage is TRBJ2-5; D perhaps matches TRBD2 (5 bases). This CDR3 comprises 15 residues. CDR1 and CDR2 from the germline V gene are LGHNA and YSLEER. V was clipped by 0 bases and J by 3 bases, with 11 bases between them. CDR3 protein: CASSQDITREETQYF. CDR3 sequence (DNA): TGCGCCAGCAGCCAAGATATAACTAGGGAAGAGACCCAGTACTTC.

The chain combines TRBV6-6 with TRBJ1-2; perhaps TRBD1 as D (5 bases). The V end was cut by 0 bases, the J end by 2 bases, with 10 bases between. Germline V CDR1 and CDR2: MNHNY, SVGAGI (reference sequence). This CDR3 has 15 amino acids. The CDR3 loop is CASSYSGRQNYGYTF. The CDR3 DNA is TGTGCCAGCAGTTACTCGGGCAGACAGAACTATGGCTACACCTTC.

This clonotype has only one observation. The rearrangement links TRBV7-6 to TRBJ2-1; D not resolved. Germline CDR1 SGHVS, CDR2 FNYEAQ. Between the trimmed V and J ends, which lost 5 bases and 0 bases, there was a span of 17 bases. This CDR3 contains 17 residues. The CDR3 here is CASSPRTGGFSYNEQFF. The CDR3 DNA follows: TGTGCCAGCAGCCCGAGGACGGGTGGCTTCTCCTACAATGAGCAGTTCTTC.

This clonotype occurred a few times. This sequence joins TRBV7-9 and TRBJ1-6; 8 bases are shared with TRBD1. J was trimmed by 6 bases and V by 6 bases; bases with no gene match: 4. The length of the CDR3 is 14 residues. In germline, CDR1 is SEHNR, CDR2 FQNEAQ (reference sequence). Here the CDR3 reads CASSWTGLNSPLHF. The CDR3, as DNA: TGTGCCAGCAGTTGGACAGGGCTTAATTCACCCCTCCACTTT. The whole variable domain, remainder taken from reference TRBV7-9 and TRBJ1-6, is DTGVSQNPRHKITKRGQNVTFRCDPISEHNRLYWYRQTLGQGPEFLTYFQNEAQLEKSRLLSDRFSAERPKGSFSTLEIQRTEQGDSAMYLCASSWTGLNSPLHFGNGTRLTVT.

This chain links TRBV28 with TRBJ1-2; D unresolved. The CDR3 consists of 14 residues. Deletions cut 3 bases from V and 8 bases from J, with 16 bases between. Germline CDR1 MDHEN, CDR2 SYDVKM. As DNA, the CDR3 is TGTGCCAGCAGTTTCCGAAACGGGCTGGAAGGCTACACCTTC. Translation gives CASSFRNGLEGYTF.

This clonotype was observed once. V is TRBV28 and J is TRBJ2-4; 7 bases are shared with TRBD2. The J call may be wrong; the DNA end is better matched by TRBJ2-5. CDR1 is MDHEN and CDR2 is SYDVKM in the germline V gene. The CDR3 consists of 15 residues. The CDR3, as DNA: TGTGCCAGCAGTTTGGGGAGGGGCGACGTGGAGACCCAGTACTTC. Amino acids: CASSLGRGDVETQYF.

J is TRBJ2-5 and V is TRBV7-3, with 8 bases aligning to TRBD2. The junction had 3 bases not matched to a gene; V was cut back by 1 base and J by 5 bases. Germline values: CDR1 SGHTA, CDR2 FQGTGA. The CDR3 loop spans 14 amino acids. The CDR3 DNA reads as TGTGCCAGCAGCTTAATAGCGGGGATCGAGACCCAGTACTTC. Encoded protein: CASSLIAGIETQYF.

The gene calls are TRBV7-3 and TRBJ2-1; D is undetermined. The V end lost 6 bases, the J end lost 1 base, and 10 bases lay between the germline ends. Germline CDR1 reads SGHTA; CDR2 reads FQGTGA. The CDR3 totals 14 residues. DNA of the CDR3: TGTGCCAGCAGTTCGTTCGGTTCCTACAATGAGCAGTTCTTC. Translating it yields CASSSFGSYNEQFF.

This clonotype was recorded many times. The chain's CDR3 is CASSVQSNYEQYF. The DNA of the CDR3 is TGTGCCAGCAGTGTCCAGAGTAACTACGAGCAGTACTTC. The J gene is TRBJ2-7, the V gene TRBV2; D remains unclear. Germline V gene sequence: CDR1 SNHLY, CDR2 FYNNEI. There are 13 residues in the CDR3. Trimming cost V 4 bases and J 3 bases, with 10 bases left between them.

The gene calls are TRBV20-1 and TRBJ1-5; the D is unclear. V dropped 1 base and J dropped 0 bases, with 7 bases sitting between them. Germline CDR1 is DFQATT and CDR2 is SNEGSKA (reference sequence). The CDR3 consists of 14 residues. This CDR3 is CSARAALSNQPQHF. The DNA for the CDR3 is TGCAGTGCTAGAGCCGCCCTTAGCAATCAGCCCCAGCATTTT.

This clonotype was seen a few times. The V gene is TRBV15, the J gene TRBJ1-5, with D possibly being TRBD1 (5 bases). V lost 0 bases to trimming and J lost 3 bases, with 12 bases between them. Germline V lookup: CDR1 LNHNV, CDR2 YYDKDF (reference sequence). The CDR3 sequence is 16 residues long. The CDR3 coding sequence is TGTGCCACCAGCAGAGAAGCAGGGACCTCCAATCAGCCCCAGCATTTT. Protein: CATSREAGTSNQPQHF.

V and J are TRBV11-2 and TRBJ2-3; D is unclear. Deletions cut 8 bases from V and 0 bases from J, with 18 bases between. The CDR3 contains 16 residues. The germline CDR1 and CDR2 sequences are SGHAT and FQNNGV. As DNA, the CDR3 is TGTGCCAGCGGGCGGAAAGGACCATCTAGCACAGATACGCAGTATTTT. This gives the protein CASGRKGPSSTDTQYF.

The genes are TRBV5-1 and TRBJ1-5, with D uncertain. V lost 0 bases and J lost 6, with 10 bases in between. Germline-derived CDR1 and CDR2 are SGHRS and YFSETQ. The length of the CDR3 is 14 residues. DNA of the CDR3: TGCGCCAGCAGCTTGGAAGGAGGGTCTCAGCCCCAGCATTTT. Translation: CASSLEGGSQPQHF. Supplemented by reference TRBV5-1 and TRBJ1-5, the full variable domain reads KAGVTQTPRYLIKTRGQQVTLSCSPISGHRSVSWYQQTPGQGLQFLFEYFSETQRNKGNFPGRFSGRQFSNSRSEMNVSTLELGDSALYLCASSLEGGSQPQHFGDGTRLSIL.

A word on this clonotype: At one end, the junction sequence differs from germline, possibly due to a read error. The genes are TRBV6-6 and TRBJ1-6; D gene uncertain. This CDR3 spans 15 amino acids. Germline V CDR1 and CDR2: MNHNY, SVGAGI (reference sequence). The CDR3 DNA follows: TGTGCCAGCGCTTATGAGAGCTCCTATAATTCACCCCTCCAATTT. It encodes CASAYESSYNSPLQF.

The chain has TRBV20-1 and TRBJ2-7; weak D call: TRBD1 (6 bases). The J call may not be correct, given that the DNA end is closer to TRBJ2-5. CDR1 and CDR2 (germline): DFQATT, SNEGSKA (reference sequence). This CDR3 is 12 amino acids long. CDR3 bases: TGCAGTGCAGAACAGGGCGCAGAGACCCAGTACTTC. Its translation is CSAEQGAETQYF.

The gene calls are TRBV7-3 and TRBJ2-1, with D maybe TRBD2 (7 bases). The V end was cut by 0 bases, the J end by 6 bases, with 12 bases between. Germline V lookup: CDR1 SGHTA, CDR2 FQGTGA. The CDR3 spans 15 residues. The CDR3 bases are TGTGCCAGCAGCTTAACAGGCGGGGGCTTCAATGAGCAGTTCTTC. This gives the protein CASSLTGGGFNEQFF.

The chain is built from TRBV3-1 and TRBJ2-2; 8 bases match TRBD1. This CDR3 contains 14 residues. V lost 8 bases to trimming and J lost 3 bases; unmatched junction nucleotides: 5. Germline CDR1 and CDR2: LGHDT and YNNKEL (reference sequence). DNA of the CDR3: TGTGCCAGCGGACAGGGACTCTACACCGGGGAGCTGTTTTTT. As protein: CASGQGLYTGELFF.

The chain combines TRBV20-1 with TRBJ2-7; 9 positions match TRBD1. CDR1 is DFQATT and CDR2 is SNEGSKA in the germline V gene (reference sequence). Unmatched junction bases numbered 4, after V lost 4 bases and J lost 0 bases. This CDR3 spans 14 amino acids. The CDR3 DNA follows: TGCAGTGCTACCCACAGGGGGCCCTCCTACGAGCAGTACTTC. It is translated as CSATHRGPSYEQYF.

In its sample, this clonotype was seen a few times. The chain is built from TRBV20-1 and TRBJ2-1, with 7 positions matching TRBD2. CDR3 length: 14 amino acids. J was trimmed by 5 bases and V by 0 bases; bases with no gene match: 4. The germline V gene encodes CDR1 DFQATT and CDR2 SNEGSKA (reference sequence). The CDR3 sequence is CSARDLGGNNEQFF. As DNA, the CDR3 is TGCAGTGCTAGAGATCTCGGGGGGAACAATGAGCAGTTCTTC.

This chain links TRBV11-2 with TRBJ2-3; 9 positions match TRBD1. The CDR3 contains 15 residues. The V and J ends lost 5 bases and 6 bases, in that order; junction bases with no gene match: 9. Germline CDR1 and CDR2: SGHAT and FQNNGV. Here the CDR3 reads CASSRDRALGDTQYF. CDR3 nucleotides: TGTGCCAGCAGCCGGGACAGGGCGTTAGGGGATACGCAGTATTTT.

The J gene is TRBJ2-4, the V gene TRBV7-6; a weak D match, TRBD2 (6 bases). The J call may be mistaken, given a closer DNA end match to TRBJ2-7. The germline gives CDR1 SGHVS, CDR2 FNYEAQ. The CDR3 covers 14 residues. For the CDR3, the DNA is TGTGCCAGCAGCCCGTCCGGGACTCCCAACGAGCAGTACTTC. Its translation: CASSPSGTPNEQYF.

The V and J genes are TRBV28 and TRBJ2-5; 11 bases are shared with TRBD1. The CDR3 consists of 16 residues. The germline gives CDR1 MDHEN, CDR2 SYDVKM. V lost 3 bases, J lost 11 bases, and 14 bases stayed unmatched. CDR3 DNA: TGTGCCAGCAGTTTGAGTATTGGGACAGGGGGTGATGAGCAGTACTTC. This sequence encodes CASSLSIGTGGDEQYF.

The CDR3 sequence: CASSLDLGDGAYEQYF. The CDR3 coding sequence is TGTGCCAGTAGCCTGGACTTGGGGGACGGGGCCTACGAGCAGTACTTC. The rearrangement joins TRBV11-1 to TRBJ2-7, with D tentatively TRBD1 or TRBD2 (5 bases each). V lost 9 bases to trimming and J lost 2 bases, with 23 bases between them. The germline V gene has CDR1 SGHAT and CDR2 FQDESV (reference sequence). The length of the CDR3 is 16 residues.

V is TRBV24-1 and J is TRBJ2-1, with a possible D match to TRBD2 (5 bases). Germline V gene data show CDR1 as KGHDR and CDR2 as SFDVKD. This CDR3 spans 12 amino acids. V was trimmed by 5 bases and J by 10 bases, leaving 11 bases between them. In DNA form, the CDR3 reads TGTGCCACCAGTGTCTCGTCGGGAGAGCAGTTCTTC. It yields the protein CATSVSSGEQFF.

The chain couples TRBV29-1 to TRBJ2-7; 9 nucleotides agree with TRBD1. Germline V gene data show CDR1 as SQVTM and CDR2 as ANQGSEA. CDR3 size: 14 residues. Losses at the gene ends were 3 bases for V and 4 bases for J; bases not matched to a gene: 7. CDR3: CSVEGQGGKYEQYF. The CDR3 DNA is TGCAGCGTTGAGGGACAGGGAGGCAAGTACGAGCAGTACTTC.

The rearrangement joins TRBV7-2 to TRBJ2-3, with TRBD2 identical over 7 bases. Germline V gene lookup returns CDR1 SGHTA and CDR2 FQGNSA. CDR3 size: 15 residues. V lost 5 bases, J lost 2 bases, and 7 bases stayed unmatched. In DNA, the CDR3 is TGTGCCAGCAGCGTCACTAGCGCGGACACAGATACGCAGTATTTT. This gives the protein CASSVTSADTDTQYF.

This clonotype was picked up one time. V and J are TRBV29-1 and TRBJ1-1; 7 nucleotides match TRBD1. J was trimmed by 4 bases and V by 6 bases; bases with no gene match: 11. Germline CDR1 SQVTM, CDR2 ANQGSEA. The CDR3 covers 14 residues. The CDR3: CSVPQGGGGTEAFF. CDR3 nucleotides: TGCAGCGTCCCTCAGGGGGGAGGGGGCACTGAAGCTTTCTTT. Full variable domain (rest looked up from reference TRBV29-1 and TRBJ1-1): SAVISQKPSRDICQRGTSLTIQCQVDSQVTMMFWYRQQPGQSLTLIATANQGSEATYESGFVIDKFPISRPNLTFSTLTVSNMSPEDSSIYLCSVPQGGGGTEAFFGQGTRLTVV.